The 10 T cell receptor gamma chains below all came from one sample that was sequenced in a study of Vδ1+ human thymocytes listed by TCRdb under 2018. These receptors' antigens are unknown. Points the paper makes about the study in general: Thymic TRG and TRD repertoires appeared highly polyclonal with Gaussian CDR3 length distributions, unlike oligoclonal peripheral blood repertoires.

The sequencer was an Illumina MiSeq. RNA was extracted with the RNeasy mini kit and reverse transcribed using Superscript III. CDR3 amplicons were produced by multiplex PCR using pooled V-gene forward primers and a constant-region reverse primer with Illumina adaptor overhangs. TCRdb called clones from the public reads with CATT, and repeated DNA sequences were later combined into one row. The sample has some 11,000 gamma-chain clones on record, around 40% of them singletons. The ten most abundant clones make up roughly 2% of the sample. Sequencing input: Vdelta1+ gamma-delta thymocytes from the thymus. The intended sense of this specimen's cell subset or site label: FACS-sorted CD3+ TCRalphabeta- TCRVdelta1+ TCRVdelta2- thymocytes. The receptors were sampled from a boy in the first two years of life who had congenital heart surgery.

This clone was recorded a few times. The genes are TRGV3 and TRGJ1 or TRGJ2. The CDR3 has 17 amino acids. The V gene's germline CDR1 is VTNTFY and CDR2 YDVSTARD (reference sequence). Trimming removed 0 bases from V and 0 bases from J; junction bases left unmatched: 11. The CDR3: CATWDRPMKANYYKKLF. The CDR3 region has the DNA TGTGCCACCTGGGACAGGCCGATGAAAGCGAATTATTATAAGAAACTCTTT.

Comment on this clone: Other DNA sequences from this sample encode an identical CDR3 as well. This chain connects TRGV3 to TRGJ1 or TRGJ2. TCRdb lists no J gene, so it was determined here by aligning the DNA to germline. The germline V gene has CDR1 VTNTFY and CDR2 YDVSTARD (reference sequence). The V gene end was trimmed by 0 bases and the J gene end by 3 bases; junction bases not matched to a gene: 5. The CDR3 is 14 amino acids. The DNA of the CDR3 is TGTGCCACCTGGGACAGGCGTAGTTATTATAAGAAACTCTTT. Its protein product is CATWDRRSYYKKLF.

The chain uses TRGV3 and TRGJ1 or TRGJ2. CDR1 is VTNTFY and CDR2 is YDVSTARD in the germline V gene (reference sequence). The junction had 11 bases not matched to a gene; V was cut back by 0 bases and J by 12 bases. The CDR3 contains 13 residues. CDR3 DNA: TGTGCCACCTGGGACAGGCGAAGTCAGGTGAAACTCTTT. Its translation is CATWDRRSQVKLF.

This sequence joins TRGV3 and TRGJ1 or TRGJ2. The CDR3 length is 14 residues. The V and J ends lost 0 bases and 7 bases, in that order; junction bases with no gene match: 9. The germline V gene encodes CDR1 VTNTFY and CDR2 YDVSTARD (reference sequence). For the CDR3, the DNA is TGTGCCACCTGGGACAGGCGCTCGGGGTATAAGAAACTCTTT. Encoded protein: CATWDRRSGYKKLF.

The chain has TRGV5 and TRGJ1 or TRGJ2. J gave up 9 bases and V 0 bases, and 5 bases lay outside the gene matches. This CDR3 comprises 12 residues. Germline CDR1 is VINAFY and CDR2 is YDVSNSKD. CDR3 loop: CATWDRPAKKLF. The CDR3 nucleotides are TGTGCCACCTGGGACAGGCCAGCTAAGAAACTCTTT.

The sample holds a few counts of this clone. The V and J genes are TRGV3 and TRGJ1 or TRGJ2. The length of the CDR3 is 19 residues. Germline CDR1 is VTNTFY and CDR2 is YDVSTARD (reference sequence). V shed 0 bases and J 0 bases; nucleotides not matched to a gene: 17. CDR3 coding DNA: TGTGCCACCTGGGACAGGTCAGATTCCAGGGGGGCGAATTATTATAAGAAACTCTTT. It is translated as CATWDRSDSRGANYYKKLF.

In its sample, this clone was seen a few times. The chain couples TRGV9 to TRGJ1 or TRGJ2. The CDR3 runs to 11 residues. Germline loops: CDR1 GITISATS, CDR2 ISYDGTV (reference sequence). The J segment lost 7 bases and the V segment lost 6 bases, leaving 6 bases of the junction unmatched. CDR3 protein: CALWIGYKKLF. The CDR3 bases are TGTGCCTTGTGGATAGGATATAAGAAACTCTTT.

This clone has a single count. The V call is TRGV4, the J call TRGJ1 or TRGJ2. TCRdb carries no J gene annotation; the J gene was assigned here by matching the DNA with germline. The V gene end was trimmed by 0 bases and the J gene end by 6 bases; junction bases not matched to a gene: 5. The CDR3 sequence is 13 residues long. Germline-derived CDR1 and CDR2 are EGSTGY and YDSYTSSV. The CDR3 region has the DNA TGTGCCACCTGGGATGGGCCCTGTTATAAGAAACTCTTT. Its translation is CATWDGPCYKKLF.

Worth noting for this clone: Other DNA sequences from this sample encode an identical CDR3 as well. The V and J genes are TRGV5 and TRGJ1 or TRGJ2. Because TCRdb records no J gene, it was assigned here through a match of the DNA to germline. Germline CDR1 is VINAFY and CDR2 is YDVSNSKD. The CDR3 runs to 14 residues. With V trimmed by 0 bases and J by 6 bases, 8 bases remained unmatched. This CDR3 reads CATWDRPGGYKKLF. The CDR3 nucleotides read TGTGCCACCTGGGACAGGCCAGGGGGTTATAAGAAACTCTTT.

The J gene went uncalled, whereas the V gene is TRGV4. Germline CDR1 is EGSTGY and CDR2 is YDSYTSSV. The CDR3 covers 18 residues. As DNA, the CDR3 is TGTGCCACCTGGGATCGCCGGCCGACGGCACCTAGCCATTATAAGAAACTCTTC. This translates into CATWDRRPTAPSHYKKLF.